The rows below give T cell receptor beta chains drawn from one sample of a study of cytomegalovirus exposure and HLA in healthy donors. The data were produced by immunoSEQ multiplex PCR, yet TCRdb's version contains in-frame clones alone and is incomplete. The sample has approximately 120,000 clones, over 60% seen once. Sequencing was performed on PBMCs. The receptors come from a woman aged 40 to 50 in good health and CMV-seropositive. Both conserved end residues are trimmed from each CDR3. Not all rows give a size; the values are once, few, many and, for expanded clones, a class.

j_call v_call clone_size cdr3_aa
TRBJ1-6 TRBV19 few ASSIVRGKNSPLH
TRBJ2-7 TRBV30 - AWSSGQILREQY
TRBJ2-1 TRBV5-6 - ASWDSGLAGHNEQF
TRBJ1-5 TRBV5-8 - ASSLGGISNQPQH
TRBJ2-7 TRBV28 - ASSFEGHGEQY
TRBJ1-5 TRBV2 - ASRRDSRGPQH
TRBJ1-5 TRBV11-2 - ASSLTPFNQPQH
TRBJ1-1 TRBV6-1 - ASSETLNTEAF
TRBJ2-5 TRBV19 - ASSIGLAGVSQY
TRBJ1-5 TRBV28 - ASREQGGGNQPQH
TRBJ2-6 TRBV28 - ASSLNPGQRSSGANVLT
TRBJ1-2 TRBV19 - ASSSGQGPNYGYT
TRBJ1-4 TRBV6-1 - AHSPGLSEKLF
TRBJ2-6 TRBV5-1 - ASTTGGRTANVLT
TRBJ2-7 TRBV6-1 - ASSTGAGQY
TRBJ2-1 TRBV5-4 - ASSVSSLNEQF
TRBJ2-7 TRBV19 - ASSMGTSGGSYEQY
TRBJ2-2 TRBV7-9 - ASSLVRPGKGDTGELF
TRBJ1-5 TRBV6-5 - ASQRNSNQPQH
TRBJ2-7 TRBV2 - ASSEIKSSYEQY
TRBJ2-3 TRBV18 - ASSPRPSTDTQY
TRBJ2-7 TRBV28 - ASSSSGTPPYEQY
TRBJ2-7 TRBV7-8 once ASSLVEEQY
TRBJ2-7 TRBV28 - ASRPSGTGVYEQY
TRBJ2-3 TRBV6-1 - ASSELGGPTGTQY
TRBJ2-2 TRBV11-2 - ASSPLGGTGELF
TRBJ2-7 TRBV18 - ASSSQAEQY
TRBJ1-1 TRBV28 - ASSSRMTGSEAF
TRBJ2-2 TRBV7-8 - ASSLPDSGITGELF
TRBJ2-7 TRBV13 once ASSLDSMDGGYEQY
TRBJ1-5 TRBV27 - ASSSTGSNQPQH
TRBJ1-1 TRBV6-6 few ASRLQGITEAF
TRBJ2-5 TRBV7-8 - ASSRTLEETQY
TRBJ2-7 TRBV21-1 few ASSFIAPYEQY
TRBJ2-3 TRBV29-1 - SVRGALRQDTQY
TRBJ2-1 TRBV9 - ASSDQGAGYNEQF
TRBJ1-1 TRBV6-6 - ASSLTGSGGTEAF
TRBJ2-7 TRBV11-2 - ASNRAGGLYEQY
TRBJ2-1 TRBV5-6 - ASSPDRGNEQF
TRBJ2-1 TRBV4-2 few ASSQVVSGGLIPGPYNEQF
TRBJ1-5 TRBV19 - ASSTGYNQPQH
TRBJ2-7 TRBV4-2 few ASSQDDGRAIEQY
TRBJ2-5 TRBV20-1 - SAIAKETQY
TRBJ2-1 TRBV19 - ASSIDLPGQLYNEQF
TRBJ2-2 TRBV5-1 once ASSTTQGPQNTGELF
TRBJ2-1 TRBV6-5 - ASKRDLGTYNEQL
TRBJ2-1 TRBV4-1 - ASSLILAGANEQF
TRBJ1-4 TRBV7-9 - ASSLARASEKLF
TRBJ1-4 TRBV18 - ASSPGRSGEKLF
TRBJ2-2 TRBV19 - ASSFKTPTGELF
TRBJ1-4 TRBV7-8 - ASSLVAGGEKLF
TRBJ1-5 TRBV13 - ASSKSRGSNQPQH
TRBJ1-2 TRBV9 - ASSKGGAYGYT